These T cell receptor beta chains were read from a single sample in a study of blood T cell repertoires in COVID-19. The table came from immunoSEQ multiplex PCR; TCRdb's copy has only in-frame clones and leaves some out. The table records 52,000 or so clones, approximately 91% of them present only once. The sequencing sample was made of peripheral blood. Source of these receptors: a woman between 65 and 79 years old with active COVID-19. The CDR3 runs from the conserved cysteine through the conserved F or W. The D gene is left open where the match is weak. Clone sizes are given selectively: once, few, many, or a class where the clone is expanded.

CDR3 protein: CASSYMTGGGTEAFF
CDR3 DNA: TGTGCCAGCAGTTATATGACAGGGGGAGGCACTGAAGCTTTCTTT
J gene: TRBJ1-1
V gene: TRBV6-5
D gene: TRBD1
CDR3 length: 15
clone size: -

CDR3 protein: CASSLMAGVDNEQFF
CDR3 DNA: TGTGCCAGCAGCTTAATGGCAGGGGTCGACAATGAGCAGTTCTTC
J gene: TRBJ2-1
V gene: TRBV7-3
D gene: -
CDR3 length: 15
clone size: -

CDR3 protein: CASSTGLAGGVLQETQYF
CDR3 DNA: TGTGCTAGCAGCACGGGACTAGCGGGGGGCGTCCTCCAAGAGACCCAGTACTTC
J gene: TRBJ2-5
V gene: TRBV7-7
D gene: TRBD2
CDR3 length: 18
clone size: -

CDR3 protein: CASSSLLRDNEQFF
CDR3 DNA: TGTGCCAGCAGCTCCCTTTTGCGGGACAATGAGCAGTTCTTC
J gene: TRBJ2-1
V gene: TRBV7-3
D gene: -
CDR3 length: 14
clone size: -

CDR3 protein: CASSESLPGVNSYEQYF
CDR3 DNA: TGTGCCAGCAGTGAATCCCTTCCGGGAGTCAACTCCTACGAGCAGTACTTC
J gene: TRBJ2-7
V gene: TRBV25-1
D gene: -
CDR3 length: 17
clone size: -

CDR3 protein: CASSTPPGGRSGETQYF
CDR3 DNA: TGTGCCAGTAGTACCCCTCCTGGAGGTAGATCGGGAGAGACCCAGTACTTC
J gene: TRBJ2-5
V gene: TRBV19
D gene: -
CDR3 length: 17
clone size: -

CDR3 protein: CATSDSRVNEKLFF
CDR3 DNA: TGTGCCACCAGTGATTCCAGGGTTAATGAAAAACTGTTTTTT
J gene: TRBJ1-4
V gene: TRBV24-1
D gene: -
CDR3 length: 14
clone size: -

CDR3 protein: CASSSYYSREAGELFF
CDR3 DNA: TGTGCCAGCAGCAGTTACTATAGTCGGGAGGCCGGGGAGCTGTTTTTT
J gene: TRBJ2-2
V gene: TRBV5-6
D gene: TRBD2
CDR3 length: 16
clone size: -

CDR3 protein: CSVEVSGRETQYF
CDR3 DNA: TGCAGCGTTGAAGTTAGCGGTCGGGAGACCCAGTACTTC
J gene: TRBJ2-5
V gene: TRBV29-1
D gene: -
CDR3 length: 13
clone size: -

CDR3 protein: CASSSGWDSPLHF
CDR3 DNA: TGTGCCAGCAGCTCAGGGTGGGATTCACCCCTCCACTTT
J gene: TRBJ1-6
V gene: TRBV7-3
D gene: -
CDR3 length: 13
clone size: few

CDR3 protein: CASSPQGVGSPLHF
CDR3 DNA: TGTGCCAGCAGTCCACAGGGAGTCGGTTCACCCCTCCACTTT
J gene: TRBJ1-6
V gene: TRBV6-5
D gene: -
CDR3 length: 14
clone size: once

CDR3 protein: CASSLSGRQGDTQYF
CDR3 DNA: TGTGCCAGCAGCCTTAGCGGGAGGCAGGGAGATACGCAGTATTTT
J gene: TRBJ2-3
V gene: TRBV11-2
D gene: TRBD2
CDR3 length: 15
clone size: -

CDR3 protein: CATSRDRASTDTQYF
CDR3 DNA: TGTGCCACCAGCAGAGACCGAGCTAGCACAGATACGCAGTATTTT
J gene: TRBJ2-3
V gene: TRBV15
D gene: -
CDR3 length: 15
clone size: once

CDR3 protein: CASSEVPQGGDTQYF
CDR3 DNA: TGCGCCAGCAGTGAAGTACCGCAGGGTGGTGATACGCAGTATTTT
J gene: TRBJ2-3
V gene: TRBV10-2
D gene: -
CDR3 length: 15
clone size: -

CDR3 protein: CASSFLTGGSYEQYF
CDR3 DNA: TGCGCCAGCAGCTTTCTTACGGGAGGGAGTTACGAGCAGTACTTC
J gene: TRBJ2-7
V gene: TRBV5-1
D gene: TRBD2
CDR3 length: 15
clone size: -

CDR3 protein: CASSVGRPEAFF
CDR3 DNA: TGTGCCAGCTCAGTGGGGAGACCTGAAGCTTTCTTT
J gene: TRBJ1-1
V gene: TRBV18
D gene: -
CDR3 length: 12
clone size: -

CDR3 protein: CASSFRGYGYTF
CDR3 DNA: TGTGCCAGCAGTTTTAGGGGGTATGGCTACACCTTC
J gene: TRBJ1-2
V gene: TRBV28
D gene: -
CDR3 length: 12
clone size: -

CDR3 protein: CASSPVEGPWETQYF
CDR3 DNA: TGTGCCAGCAGTCCGGTGGAGGGGCCGTGGGAGACCCAGTACTTC
J gene: TRBJ2-5
V gene: TRBV27
D gene: -
CDR3 length: 15
clone size: -

CDR3 protein: CAWSEGTAQETQYF
CDR3 DNA: TGTGCCTGGAGCGAAGGGACAGCCCAAGAGACCCAGTACTTC
J gene: TRBJ2-5
V gene: TRBV30
D gene: TRBD1
CDR3 length: 14
clone size: -

CDR3 protein: CATPSGQNTEAFF
CDR3 DNA: TGTGCCACCCCCTCCGGACAGAACACTGAAGCTTTCTTT
J gene: TRBJ1-1
V gene: TRBV6-5
D gene: -
CDR3 length: 13
clone size: -

CDR3 protein: CASSTPTSGSSYEQYF
CDR3 DNA: TGTGCCAGCAGTACCCCCACTAGCGGGAGCTCCTACGAGCAGTACTTC
J gene: TRBJ2-7
V gene: TRBV6-2/TRBV6-3
D gene: TRBD2
CDR3 length: 16
clone size: -

CDR3 protein: CASSQGSSYNEQFF
CDR3 DNA: TGTGCCAGCAGCCAGGGCAGCTCCTACAATGAGCAGTTCTTC
J gene: TRBJ2-1
V gene: TRBV3-1/TRBV3-2
D gene: -
CDR3 length: 14
clone size: -

CDR3 protein: CASSALGDSNTEAFF
CDR3 DNA: TGCGCCAGCAGCGCTCTGGGGGACTCGAACACTGAAGCTTTCTTT
J gene: TRBJ1-1
V gene: TRBV5-1
D gene: -
CDR3 length: 15
clone size: -

CDR3 protein: CAISQDHGESGSPLHF
CDR3 DNA: TGTGCCATCAGTCAGGACCACGGGGAATCGGGTTCACCCCTCCACTTT
J gene: TRBJ1-6
V gene: TRBV10-3
D gene: -
CDR3 length: 16
clone size: few

CDR3 protein: CASSPTVLADSYEQYF
CDR3 DNA: TGTGCCAGCAGTCCTACCGTGCTAGCGGACTCCTACGAGCAGTACTTC
J gene: TRBJ2-7
V gene: TRBV2
D gene: TRBD2
CDR3 length: 16
clone size: once

CDR3 protein: CASSSWTGANEQFF
CDR3 DNA: TGTGCCAGCAGCTCCTGGACAGGGGCAAATGAGCAGTTCTTC
J gene: TRBJ2-1
V gene: TRBV7-9
D gene: TRBD1
CDR3 length: 14
clone size: -

CDR3 protein: CASSFLGQALRETQYF
CDR3 DNA: TGTGCCAGCAGTTTTTTGGGGCAGGCCCTCCGGGAGACCCAGTACTTC
J gene: TRBJ2-5
V gene: TRBV28
D gene: -
CDR3 length: 16
clone size: -

CDR3 protein: CASGLADSYNEQFF
CDR3 DNA: TGCGCCAGCGGGCTAGCGGACTCCTACAATGAGCAGTTCTTC
J gene: TRBJ2-1
V gene: TRBV5-1
D gene: TRBD2
CDR3 length: 14
clone size: -

CDR3 protein: CAWATGAVYEQYF
CDR3 DNA: TGTGCCTGGGCTACAGGGGCGGTCTACGAGCAGTACTTC
J gene: TRBJ2-7
V gene: TRBV30
D gene: TRBD1
CDR3 length: 13
clone size: -

CDR3 protein: CASSGWTGKEEKLFF
CDR3 DNA: TGTGCCAGCAGTGGATGGACAGGGAAGGAGGAAAAACTGTTTTTT
J gene: TRBJ1-4
V gene: TRBV28
D gene: TRBD1
CDR3 length: 15
clone size: -

CDR3 protein: CASSQRTVYRTGEAFF
CDR3 DNA: TGTGCCAGCAGCCAACGTACGGTCTACCGAACAGGGGAAGCTTTCTTT
J gene: TRBJ1-1
V gene: TRBV3-1/TRBV3-2
D gene: -
CDR3 length: 16
clone size: -

CDR3 protein: CASSLGQIYGYTF
CDR3 DNA: TGTGCCAGCAGTTTAGGGCAGATCTATGGCTACACCTTC
J gene: TRBJ1-2
V gene: TRBV12-3/TRBV12-4
D gene: -
CDR3 length: 13
clone size: -

CDR3 protein: CASSLQGGNTEAFF
CDR3 DNA: TGTGCCAGCAGCTTACAGGGGGGGAACACTGAAGCTTTCTTT
J gene: TRBJ1-1
V gene: TRBV7-3
D gene: TRBD1
CDR3 length: 14
clone size: -

CDR3 protein: CASNYRDSGFRSYNSPLHF
CDR3 DNA: TGTGCCAGCAACTACCGGGACAGTGGGTTTCGTTCCTATAATTCACCCCTCCACTTT
J gene: TRBJ1-6
V gene: TRBV28
D gene: TRBD1
CDR3 length: 19
clone size: few

CDR3 protein: CASSSRDRGGYNEQFF
CDR3 DNA: TGTGCCAGTAGTTCCCGGGACAGGGGGGGTTACAATGAGCAGTTCTTC
J gene: TRBJ2-1
V gene: TRBV19
D gene: TRBD1
CDR3 length: 16
clone size: -

CDR3 protein: CASSKKRERYEQYF
CDR3 DNA: TGTGCCAGCAGCAAAAAGCGGGAGAGGTACGAGCAGTACTTC
J gene: TRBJ2-7
V gene: TRBV7-3
D gene: TRBD2
CDR3 length: 14
clone size: -

CDR3 protein: CASSQEQDTQYF
CDR3 DNA: TGCGCCAGCAGCCAAGAACAGGATACGCAGTATTTT
J gene: TRBJ2-3
V gene: TRBV4-1
D gene: -
CDR3 length: 12
clone size: -

CDR3 protein: CASSPYISTTSGRDEQFF
CDR3 DNA: TGTGCCAGCAGCCCATATATCTCCACGACTAGCGGGAGAGATGAGCAGTTCTTC
J gene: TRBJ2-1
V gene: TRBV7-3
D gene: TRBD2
CDR3 length: 18
clone size: -

CDR3 protein: CASSLVAGVGDTQYF
CDR3 DNA: TGTGCCAGCAGTTTAGTTGCGGGAGTAGGGGATACGCAGTATTTT
J gene: TRBJ2-3
V gene: TRBV27
D gene: TRBD2
CDR3 length: 15
clone size: -

CDR3 protein: CASSIFLGEANVLTF
CDR3 DNA: TGTGCCAGTAGTATTTTTCTCGGGGAGGCCAACGTCCTGACTTTC
J gene: TRBJ2-6
V gene: TRBV19
D gene: -
CDR3 length: 15
clone size: -

CDR3 protein: CASSLDKGAYTEAFF
CDR3 DNA: TGTGCCAGCAGCTTGGATAAGGGGGCGTATACTGAAGCTTTCTTT
J gene: TRBJ1-1
V gene: TRBV5-4
D gene: TRBD1
CDR3 length: 15
clone size: -

CDR3 protein: CASSYGTRGSNEQFF
CDR3 DNA: TGTGCCAGCAGTTACGGGACTAGAGGATCAAATGAGCAGTTCTTC
J gene: TRBJ2-1
V gene: TRBV6-5
D gene: TRBD2
CDR3 length: 15
clone size: once

CDR3 protein: CASSLTPGQNTEAFF
CDR3 DNA: TGCGCCAGCAGCTTGACCCCGGGTCAGAACACTGAAGCTTTCTTT
J gene: TRBJ1-1
V gene: TRBV5-1
D gene: -
CDR3 length: 15
clone size: -

CDR3 protein: CASRVGRGDKVEAFF
CDR3 DNA: TGTGCCAGTAGGGTCGGGAGGGGGGACAAGGTTGAAGCTTTCTTT
J gene: TRBJ1-1
V gene: TRBV19
D gene: -
CDR3 length: 15
clone size: -

CDR3 protein: CASSFGGVEKLFF
CDR3 DNA: TGTGCCAGCAGTTTTGGGGGGGTTGAAAAACTGTTTTTT
J gene: TRBJ1-4
V gene: TRBV28
D gene: -
CDR3 length: 13
clone size: -

CDR3 protein: CASSVLAGSYNEQFF
CDR3 DNA: TGTGCCAGCAGCGTACTAGCGGGCTCCTACAATGAGCAGTTCTTC
J gene: TRBJ2-1
V gene: TRBV9
D gene: TRBD2
CDR3 length: 15
clone size: few

CDR3 protein: CASSSILQSQETQYF
CDR3 DNA: TGTGCCAGCAGCTCTATCCTACAGTCACAAGAGACCCAGTACTTC
J gene: TRBJ2-5
V gene: TRBV7-8
D gene: -
CDR3 length: 15
clone size: -

CDR3 protein: CATSRDRLAGVQQYF
CDR3 DNA: TGTGCCACCAGCAGAGATAGGCTAGCGGGAGTCCAGCAGTACTTC
J gene: TRBJ2-7
V gene: TRBV15
D gene: TRBD2
CDR3 length: 15
clone size: -